A selection of T cell receptor beta chains follows, all from one sample in a study of a mutant IDH1 vaccine in newly diagnosed glioma. Generated by immunoSEQ multiplex PCR, the TCRdb table keeps only in-frame clones and is missing some. The table lists tens of thousands of clones, less than 90% of them singletons, with 8% to 9% in the top ten. These receptors' targets are unknown. The sequencing here drew on PBMCs, taken from a glioma patient whose treatment included an IDH1 peptide vaccine. These receptors were taken from a woman under 30 with glioma. The CDR3 runs from the conserved cysteine through the conserved F or W. D genes are given only for firm matches. Size values are once, few and many counts, or a class for expanded clones, and some rows have none.

J gene | D gene | clone size | V gene | CDR3 protein | CDR3 DNA
TRBJ1-2 | . | . | TRBV29-1 | CSVGLVVWGRDYGYTF | TGCAGCGTTGGTTTGGTGGTTTGGGGGCGCGACTATGGCTACACCTTC
TRBJ1-1 | . | . | TRBV4-1 | CASSQEWGGGAFF | TGCGCCAGCAGCCAAGAATGGGGGGGAGGCGCTTTCTTT
TRBJ2-3 | . | few | TRBV6-1 | CAGSSADTQYF | TGTGCCGGCAGTAGCGCAGATACGCAGTATTTT
TRBJ1-5 | TRBD1 | medium-sized | TRBV4-1 | CASNPGQGNQPQHF | TGCGCCAGCAACCCGGGACAGGGAAATCAGCCCCAGCATTTT
TRBJ2-7 | TRBD1 | . | TRBV6-4 | CASSEWTGSYEQYF | TGTGCCAGCAGTGAGTGGACAGGGTCCTACGAGCAGTACTTC
TRBJ1-5 | TRBD1 | . | TRBV5-4 | CASSPGTGAGQPQHF | TGTGCCAGCAGCCCCGGGACAGGGGCCGGACAGCCCCAGCATTTT
TRBJ1-2 | . | . | TRBV29-1 | CSVELGGWDGYTF | TGCAGCGTTGAATTGGGGGGGTGGGATGGCTACACCTTC
TRBJ2-7 | TRBD2 | . | TRBV18 | CASSPAGGSHEQYF | TGTGCCAGCTCACCAGCGGGGGGAAGCCACGAGCAGTACTTC
TRBJ1-3 | . | . | TRBV5-1 | CASSLYSNGNTIYF | TGCGCCAGCAGCTTGTACAGTAACGGAAACACCATATATTTT
TRBJ2-5 | . | . | TRBV5-1 | CASSFTGSGETQYF | TGCGCCAGCAGCTTCACAGGGTCGGGAGAGACCCAGTACTTC
TRBJ2-7 | . | . | TRBV7-8 | CASSSVVIYEQYF | TGTGCCAGCAGCTCGGTTGTAATCTACGAGCAGTACTTC
TRBJ2-2 | . | . | TRBV7-2 | CASSLGWARTGELFF | TGTGCCAGCAGCTTAGGCTGGGCGCGGACCGGGGAGCTGTTTTTT
TRBJ2-5 | . | . | TRBV6-5 | CASSTTQETQYF | TGTGCCAGCAGTACGACACAAGAGACCCAGTACTTC
TRBJ2-5 | TRBD1 | . | TRBV6-1 | CASSAGGAETQYF | TGTGCCAGCAGTGCAGGGGGCGCGGAGACCCAGTACTTC
TRBJ1-3 | . | . | TRBV4-3 | CASSQTIELQRISGNTIYF | TGCGCCAGCAGCCAAACTATTGAGTTACAGCGGATCTCTGGAAACACCATATATTTT
TRBJ1-1 | . | few | TRBV19 | CASSILAGGNTEAFF | TGTGCCAGTAGTATACTAGCAGGCGGGAACACTGAAGCTTTCTTT
TRBJ1-3 | . | . | TRBV7-2 | CASSLMGTPGNTIYF | TGTGCCAGCAGCTTAATGGGTACCCCTGGAAACACCATATATTTT
TRBJ2-7 | . | . | TRBV6-5 | CASSYSGQFSSEQYF | TGTGCCAGCAGTTACTCAGGACAGTTCTCCTCCGAGCAGTACTTC
TRBJ1-5 | TRBD1 | . | TRBV10-3 | CAITPGQGQPQHF | TGTGCCATCACTCCGGGACAGGGACAGCCCCAGCATTTT
TRBJ2-1 | TRBD2 | few | TRBV2 | CASSPRGGQVFYNEQFF | TGTGCCAGCAGTCCTCGGGGGGGGCAGGTATTCTACAATGAGCAGTTCTTC
TRBJ1-1 | . | . | TRBV19 | CASSIPGRLNTEAFF | TGTGCCAGTAGTATTCCGGGACGGCTAAACACTGAAGCTTTCTTT
TRBJ1-6 | . | . | TRBV19 | CASSLRSSPLHF | TGTGCCAGTAGCTTACGGTCTTCACCCCTCCACTTT
TRBJ2-1 | . | . | TRBV6-6 | CASSYSQTPSNEQFF | TGTGCCAGCAGTTATTCCCAGACACCGAGCAATGAGCAGTTCTTC
TRBJ2-1 | . | medium-sized | TRBV6-1 | CASSQSGPSYNEQFF | TGTGCCAGCAGTCAATCCGGTCCGTCCTACAATGAGCAGTTCTTC
TRBJ1-2 | . | . | TRBV18 | CASSPNRQTNYGYTF | TGTGCCAGCTCACCAAACAGACAAACTAACTATGGCTACACCTTC
TRBJ1-1 | TRBD1 | once | TRBV5-4 | CASSTGQGGTEAFF | TGTGCCAGCAGCACAGGACAGGGGGGCACTGAAGCTTTCTTT
TRBJ2-4 | . | . | TRBV18 | CASSPRDTAKNIQYF | TGTGCCAGCTCACCACGTGATACGGCCAAAAACATTCAGTACTTC
TRBJ1-2 | . | . | TRBV25-1 | CASSAGSGYTF | TGTGCCAGCAGTGCAGGGTCCGGCTACACCTTC
TRBJ2-1 | . | once | TRBV30 | CAWQRGRALYNEQFF | TGTGCCTGGCAGAGGGGCAGGGCCCTCTACAATGAGCAGTTCTTC
TRBJ2-4 | . | few | TRBV2 | CASSVERNIQYF | TGTGCCAGCAGTGTCGAGAGAAACATTCAGTACTTC
TRBJ2-7 | . | . | TRBV19 | CASSIMAGVYAYEQYF | TGTGCCAGTAGTATTATGGCAGGGGTGTATGCCTACGAGCAGTACTTC
TRBJ1-3 | . | . | TRBV2 | CASTAGDTIYF | TGTGCCAGCACCGCAGGGGACACCATATATTTT
TRBJ2-3 | TRBD1 | . | TRBV25-1 | CASSEGTGPAPGDTQYF | TGTGCCAGCAGTGAAGGGACAGGCCCCGCGCCAGGGGATACGCAGTATTTT
TRBJ2-1 | . | . | TRBV5-1 | CASSLGDYSYNEQFF | TGCGCCAGCAGCTTAGGAGACTATTCCTACAATGAGCAGTTCTTC
TRBJ1-5 | . | . | TRBV4-2 | CASSQSGNNQPQHF | TGTGCCAGCAGCCAATCAGGGAACAATCAGCCCCAGCATTTT
TRBJ1-1 | . | few | TRBV7-8 | CASSLESWLGNMNTEAFF | TGTGCCAGCAGCTTAGAATCGTGGTTGGGCAACATGAACACTGAAGCTTTCTTT
TRBJ1-3 | . | . | TRBV5-8 | CASRSQDRIHGNTIYF | TGTGCCAGCAGATCCCAAGACAGGATCCATGGAAACACCATATATTTT
TRBJ2-7 | TRBD2 | . | TRBV7-2 | CASSLGEGPYEQYF | TGTGCCAGCAGCTTAGGGGAGGGCCCCTACGAGCAGTACTTC
TRBJ2-6 | . | few | TRBV14 | CASSQWGLSGANVLTF | TGTGCCAGCAGCCAATGGGGTCTCTCTGGGGCCAACGTCCTGACTTTC
TRBJ1-3 | . | . | TRBV5-1 | CAPTSRPSGNTIYF | TGCGCCCCCACAAGCAGACCCTCTGGAAACACCATATATTTT
TRBJ2-5 | . | . | TRBV2 | CASSLLQETQYF | TGTGCCAGCAGTCTCTTACAAGAGACCCAGTACTTC
TRBJ1-1 | . | . | TRBV6-5 | CASSAGNTEAFF | TGTGCCAGCAGTGCAGGGAACACTGAAGCTTTCTTT
TRBJ2-5 | . | . | TRBV5-1 | CASSWKQGGNQETQYF | TGCGCCAGCAGCTGGAAACAAGGGGGGAACCAAGAGACCCAGTACTTC